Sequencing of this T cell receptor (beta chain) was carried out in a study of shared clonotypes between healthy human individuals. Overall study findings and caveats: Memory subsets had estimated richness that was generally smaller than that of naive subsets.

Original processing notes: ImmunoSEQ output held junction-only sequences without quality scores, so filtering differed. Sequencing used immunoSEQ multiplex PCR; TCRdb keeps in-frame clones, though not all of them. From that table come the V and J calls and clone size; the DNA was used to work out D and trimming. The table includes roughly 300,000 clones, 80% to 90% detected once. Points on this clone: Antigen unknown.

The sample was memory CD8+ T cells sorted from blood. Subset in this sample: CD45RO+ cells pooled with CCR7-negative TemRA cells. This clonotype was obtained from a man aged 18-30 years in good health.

In DNA, the CDR3 is TGTGCCAGCAGTACAGGGGTTCAGCCCCAGCATTTT. Its protein is CASSTGVQPQHF. This sequence joins TRBV6-1 and TRBJ1-5; 7 bases map to TRBD1. The CDR3 extends over 12 amino acids. From germline, CDR1 is MNHNS and CDR2 SASEGT. J lost 6 bases, V lost 5 bases, and 1 base had no gene match.